The 10 T cell receptor beta chains in this list originate from one sample, sequenced in a study of T cells after yellow fever vaccination. TCRdb itself ran the 5' RACE reads through MiXCR, one entry per CDR3 protein. Among roughly 100,000 distinct CDR3 sequences listed, 7.5% to 10% were seen once. Sequencing was performed on CD8+ T cells not binding an NS4B(214-222) dextramer, sorted from PBMCs, taken more than 13 days after the first yellow fever vaccination. The receptors were sampled from a man younger than 35 who received the YFV17D yellow fever vaccine.

In its sample, this clonotype was seen a few times. The chain recombines TRBV4-1 with TRBJ1-5, with TRBD1 matching over 7 bases. V trimming: 3 bases; J trimming: 3 bases; junction bases outside the gene matches: 5. The CDR3 runs to 15 residues. The germline CDR1 and CDR2 sequences are MGHRA and YSYEKL. CDR3 residues: CASSQAGQANQPQHF. As DNA, the CDR3 is TGCGCCAGCAGCCAGGCAGGACAGGCCAATCAGCCCCAGCATTTT.

The chain has TRBV28 and TRBJ2-1, with 10 nucleotides matching TRBD2. Germline V gene sequence: CDR1 MDHEN, CDR2 SYDVKM. Unmatched junction bases numbered 13, after V lost 6 bases and J lost 8 bases. The CDR3 consists of 16 residues. Written as DNA, the CDR3 is TGTGCCAGCAGCCCCTCACTAGCGGGGTATAGGTATGAGCAGTTCTTC. This gives the protein CASSPSLAGYRYEQFF.

The sample holds a few counts of this clonotype. The rearrangement links TRBV5-6 to TRBJ1-1; 8 bases match TRBD1. This CDR3 has 15 residues. The V segment lost 4 bases and the J segment 3 bases; nucleotides outside the gene matches: 8. Germline V gene sequence: CDR1 SGHDT, CDR2 YYEEEE. The CDR3 bases are TGTGCCAGCAGCGGAGGAGACAGGGGCTACACTGAAGCTTTCTTT. Residues: CASSGGDRGYTEAFF.

The chain has TRBV7-9 and TRBJ2-5; possibly TRBD1 for D (6 bases). Trimming removed 5 bases at V and 1 base at J, with 14 bases between. The CDR3 totals 15 residues. The V gene's germline CDR1 is SEHNR and CDR2 FQNEAQ (reference sequence). CDR3 region: CASSSPRDTQETQYF. CDR3 nucleotides: TGTGCCAGCAGCAGTCCCCGGGACACCCAAGAGACCCAGTACTTC.

V and J are TRBV3-1 and TRBJ2-7; possibly TRBD1 or TRBD2 for D (5 bases each). Germline values: CDR1 LGHDT, CDR2 YNNKEL (reference sequence). The CDR3 covers 15 residues. V shed 4 bases and J shed 5 bases, with 18 bases lying between them. Written as DNA, the CDR3 is TGTGCCAGCAGCCGCCCTACTAGAGGGGTCCACGAGCAGTACTTC. It specifies CASSRPTRGVHEQYF.

The rearrangement uses TRBV6-6 and TRBJ2-7, with 8 bases aligning to TRBD1. Germline lookup yields CDR1 MNHNY and CDR2 SVGAGI (reference sequence). V lost 6 bases, J lost 5 bases, and 3 bases stayed unmatched. The CDR3 has 12 residues. CDR3 sequence reads: CASRDREHEQYV. CDR3 coding DNA: TGTGCCAGCAGGGACAGGGAGCACGAGCAGTACGTC.

The chain links TRBV4-3 to TRBJ1-2; D is uncertain. This CDR3 has 16 residues. The V and J ends lost 0 bases and 0 bases respectively, with 11 bases between them. Germline lookup yields CDR1 LGHNA and CDR2 YSLEER. The CDR3 nucleotides read TGCGCCAGCAGCCAAGATCCGGCGGATACTAACTATGGCTACACCTTC. Translating gives CASSQDPADTNYGYTF.

This clonotype was seen a few times. This chain connects TRBV10-3 to TRBJ2-2; D is tentatively TRBD1 or TRBD2 (5 bases each). Germline CDR1 and CDR2: ENHRY and SYGVKD. Trimming removed 11 bases at V and 6 bases at J, with 19 bases between. The CDR3 is 14 residues long. The CDR3 region has the DNA TGTGCCTTGAGAGGGGAACTCGCCGCCGGGGAGCTGTTTTTT. Its translation: CALRGELAAGELFF.

This clonotype was observed at least ten times. The J gene is TRBJ2-7, the V gene TRBV10-3; 10 bases line up with TRBD1. With 3 bases clipped from V and 1 base from J, the junction kept 3 bases outside the gene matches. Per germline, CDR1 ENHRY and CDR2 SYGVKD. This CDR3 has 15 residues. CDR3 amino acids: CAISEEDRGSYEQYF. The CDR3 region has the DNA TGTGCCATCAGTGAAGAGGACAGGGGGTCCTACGAGCAGTACTTC.

Turning to this clonotype: Given the absence of the conserved phenylalanine or tryptophan at the CDR3 end, a read error is likely. This chain links TRBV11-2 with TRBJ1-5; perhaps TRBD1 as D (5 bases). From germline, CDR1 is SGHAT and CDR2 FQNNGV. The CDR3 extends over 14 amino acids. V gave up 6 bases and J gave up 1 base, with 10 bases separating them. The CDR3 sequence is CASRRDGSNQPQHL. In nucleotides, the CDR3 is TGTGCCAGCAGGAGGGACGGGAGCAATCAGCCCCAGCATTTG.